This T cell receptor beta chain was recorded in a study of regulatory T cells in long-lasting Graves disease. Study-level information: Newly diagnosed Graves' patients had under 3 months of antithyroid drugs.

The time point here: newly diagnosed GD, antithyroid drugs for less than 3 months. RNA from PBMCs was the source of the TCR library. Combining iRepertoire HTBI primers with Arm-PCR of CDR3 regions, the authors built TCR beta libraries. As originally analysed: Taken together, the samples had 60 to 80 TRBV and roughly 14 TRBJ segments identified. One entry per CDR3 protein results from TCRdb running MiXCR on the multiplex PCR reads. The V and J calls and clone size come from TCRdb's table, not from the authors' own analysis. The repertoire holds 510,000 or so distinct CDR3 sequences, with around 12% as singletons. This clonotype was counted at least ten times. Trimming removed 6 bases at V and 2 bases at J, with 12 bases between. Germline assignment: CDR1 MNHEY and CDR2 SMNVEV (reference sequence). There are 14 residues in the CDR3. A further study also used this sample, focusing on T cells in Graves' hyperthyroidism and ophthalmopathy. That work adds: Patients having uncontrolled infection, another autoimmune disease, pregnancy or lactation were not included.

Sequencing used peripheral blood mononuclear cells (PBMCs), obtained at new diagnosis, from a patient treated with antithyroid drugs. This chain connects TRBV27 to TRBJ2-3, with D hard to call. The receptor comes from a woman aged 25 to 39 with Graves disease. CDR3 DNA sequence: TGTGCCAGCAGCCCAACCCCCAACACAGATACGCAGTATTTT. The encoded protein is CASSPTPNTDTQYF.